The T cell receptor (beta chain) described here comes from a study of blood T cell repertoires in COVID-19. Across the study: Some COVID-19 samples were acute and others convalescent; all came from the United States, Italy and Spain. T cells, B-cell-depleted T cells, or PBMCs supplied cDNA or gDNA.

CDR1 is MNHEY, CDR2 SVGAGI, per germline. There are 16 residues in the CDR3. After removal of 2 bases from V and 4 bases from J, the junction contained 7 bases not matched to a gene. This clone was counted a single time. As processed by the authors: The authors estimated nucleated cell counts from reference gene primer amplification. TCRdb keeps only in-frame clones here, not all; method: immunoSEQ multiplex PCR. The V and J calls and clone size are taken from that table; D and trimming were inferred from the DNA. This table holds about 77,000 clones, over 85% found once. The sample comprised peripheral blood. The clonotype comes from a woman of 80 years or more with active or convalescent COVID-19. The chain links TRBV6-5 to TRBJ2-5, with 10 bases lining up with TRBD2. The CDR3, as DNA: TGTGCCAGCAGTTACCCAACTAGCGGGGAACGAGAGACCCAGTACTTC. Its translation is CASSYPTSGERETQYF.